Presented here are 8 T cell receptor beta chains from one specimen sequenced in a study of cytomegalovirus exposure and HLA in healthy donors. Both 60 Vbeta primers and 13 Jbeta primers went into the PCR. Profiling relied on immunoSEQ multiplex PCR, and the TCRdb table lists in-frame clones only, not all of them. The sample consists of about 190,000 clones, more than 70% of them appearing once. Sequenced input: PBMCs. The receptors here all came from a man aged 35-49 years in good health and CMV-seropositive.

This chain uses TRBV19 with TRBJ1-2; possible D gene TRBD1, 5 bases. Germline V gives CDR1 LNHDA, CDR2 SQIVND (reference sequence). V was clipped by 7 bases and J by 3 bases, with 12 bases between them. The CDR3 runs to 13 residues. CDR3 residues: CASTHGGDYGYTF. CDR3 DNA sequence: TGTGCCAGTACCCACGGGGGGGACTATGGCTACACCTTC.

This clone was detected only a few times. The chain couples TRBV5-1 to TRBJ2-7; 14 nucleotides line up with TRBD2. CDR1 and CDR2 from the germline V gene are SGHRS and YFSETQ. Trimming at V came to 4 bases and at J to 3 bases, leaving 3 bases not matched to a gene. The CDR3 loop spans 15 amino acids. The CDR3 DNA sequence: TGCGCCAGCAGCCCGGGACTAGCGGGAGTCTACGAGCAGTACTTC. Its translation: CASSPGLAGVYEQYF.

The V call is TRBV5-1, the J call TRBJ2-7; 9 bases are a match to TRBD1. V was clipped by 3 bases and J by 3 bases; unmatched bases: 4. From germline, CDR1 is SGHRS and CDR2 YFSETQ. This CDR3 region has 14 residues. The CDR3 sequence is CASSSRDRDYEQYF. The CDR3, as DNA: TGCGCCAGCAGCTCCCGGGACAGGGACTACGAGCAGTACTTC. Full variable domain (missing parts from reference TRBV5-1 and TRBJ2-7): KAGVTQTPRYLIKTRGQQVTLSCSPISGHRSVSWYQQTPGQGLQFLFEYFSETQRNKGNFPGRFSGRQFSNSRSEMNVSTLELGDSALYLCASSSRDRDYEQYFGPGTRLTVT.

This rearrangement joins TRBV7-2 to TRBJ2-5, with D perhaps TRBD2 (5 bases). Trimming stripped 1 base from V and 4 bases from J, with 13 bases between. CDR1 SGHTA and CDR2 FQGNSA come from the germline V gene. The CDR3 is made up of 15 amino acids. DNA of the CDR3: TGTGCCAGCAGCTTAGGGGTAGTCAGCGGAGAGACCCAGTACTTC. This sequence encodes CASSLGVVSGETQYF. Full variable domain (remainder filled in from reference TRBV7-2 and TRBJ2-5): GAGVSQSPSNKVTEKGKDVELRCDPISGHTALYWYRQSLGQGLEFLIYFQGNSAPDKSGLPSDRFSAERTGGSVSTLTIQRTQQEDSAVYLCASSLGVVSGETQYFGPGTRLLVL.

This clone has more than one count but fewer than ten. The chain employs TRBV5-1 and TRBJ2-5, with a possible D match to TRBD1 (7 bases). The V gene lost 2 bases and the J gene lost 1 base, with 12 bases spanning the gap. This CDR3 is built from 15 residues. The germline gives CDR1 SGHRS, CDR2 YFSETQ. CDR3 protein: CASSFQGGAQETQYF. For the CDR3, the DNA is TGCGCCAGCAGCTTCCAGGGGGGTGCCCAAGAGACCCAGTACTTC.

The rearrangement uses TRBV9 and TRBJ2-1; D might be TRBD1 (7 bases). CDR1 is SGDLS, CDR2 YYNGEE, per germline. This CDR3 comprises 14 residues. Trimming took off 4 bases at V and 7 bases at J, with 15 bases between the two ends. DNA for the CDR3: TGTGCCAGCAGCCAGGGGGGAGTATGGAATGAGCAGTTCTTC. Amino acid sequence: CASSQGGVWNEQFF.

The rearrangement joins TRBV6-1 to TRBJ2-7; 9 bases are shared with TRBD1. After removal of 3 bases from V and 3 bases from J, the junction contained 6 bases not matched to a gene. The CDR3 is made up of 15 amino acids. Germline CDR1 is MNHNS and CDR2 is SASEGT. The CDR3 reads CASSEGTGKVYEQYF. The CDR3 bases are TGTGCCAGCAGTGAGGGGACAGGGAAGGTCTACGAGCAGTACTTC.

V usage is TRBV7-3 and J usage is TRBJ1-1; D gene unclear. The germline V gene has CDR1 SGHTA and CDR2 FQGTGA. The ends were cut back, 1 base at V and 4 bases at J, with 7 bases in the middle. The CDR3 is made up of 13 amino acids. The DNA for the CDR3 is TGTGCCAGCAGCTTAAATGCGGGCACTGAAGCTTTCTTT. Amino acid sequence: CASSLNAGTEAFF.